These 20 T cell receptor beta chains were all obtained from the same sample, sequenced in a study of T cells in Graves' hyperthyroidism and ophthalmopathy. RNA transcripts were the template for amplifying TCR beta CDR3 regions. HTBI primers were the set used in a first-round RT-PCR of the TCR CDR3. TCRdb reprocessed the multiplex PCR reads via MiXCR and lists one record per CDR3 protein. This table holds almost 250,000 distinct CDR3 sequences, approximately 25% found once. Sequencing was done on a sample of blood. The receptor set was obtained from a woman aged 40 to 50 with Graves' ophthalmopathy.

Only one count was recorded for this clonotype. The J gene is TRBJ2-5, the V gene TRBV6-1; TRBD1 matches 9 bases. CDR1 MNHNS and CDR2 SASEGT come from the germline V gene. The CDR3 extends over 13 amino acids. V shed 7 bases, J shed 10 bases, and the junction held 10 bases outside the gene matches. CDR3 DNA sequence: TGTGCCAGCACCATGGGGACAGGGATAAGCCAGTACTTC. Its protein is CASTMGTGISQYF.

This clonotype has a count of ten or more. The genes are TRBV10-1 and TRBJ2-2; 8 bases match TRBD2. With V trimmed by 5 bases and J by 4 bases, 9 bases remained unmatched. Germline V CDR1 and CDR2: WNHNN, SYGVQD (reference sequence). The CDR3 runs to 16 residues. CDR3: CASSREGSSVTGELFF. DNA of the CDR3: TGCGCCAGCAGTCGGGAGGGCAGCTCGGTCACCGGGGAGCTGTTTTTT.

The V gene is TRBV2, the J gene TRBJ2-5; 7 nucleotides match TRBD1. Trimming cost V 2 bases and J 3 bases; bases outside gene matches: 9. Germline V CDR1 and CDR2: SNHLY, FYNNEI. This CDR3 region has 16 residues. CDR3 sequence (DNA): TGTGCCAGCAGTGAATGGGGGACAGTTTCGAAAGAGACCCAGTACTTC. Amino acid sequence: CASSEWGTVSKETQYF. The variable domain in full, completed from reference TRBV2 and TRBJ2-5, reads EPEVTQTPSHQVTQMGQEVILRCVPISNHLYFYWYRQILGQKVEFLVSFYNNEISEKSEIFDDQFSVERPDGSNFTLKIRSTKLEDSAMYFCASSEWGTVSKETQYFGPGTRLLVL.

The V call is TRBV6-2 or TRBV6-3, the J call TRBJ1-1; D not resolved. Trimming left V 4 bases short and J 1 base short, with 10 bases between. Germline V lookup: CDR1 MNHEY, CDR2 SVGEGT. The CDR3 has 14 amino acids. CDR3: CASSSRHGNTEAFF. CDR3 in DNA: TGTGCCAGCAGTTCCCGACACGGGAACACTGAAGCTTTCTTT.

This clonotype was seen many times. V usage is TRBV30 and J usage is TRBJ1-3; possible D gene TRBD1, 5 bases. The CDR3 runs 14 residues. V was cut by 2 bases and J by 4 bases, with 12 bases left in between. Germline-derived CDR1 and CDR2 are GTSNPN and SVGIG (reference sequence). CDR3 DNA: TGTGCCTGGAGTAACGGGGCGAGGGGAAACACCATATATTTT. Its protein product is CAWSNGARGNTIYF.

This chain uses TRBV20-1 with TRBJ2-7; D may be TRBD2 (6 bases). The germline CDR1 and CDR2 sequences are DFQATT and SNEGSKA (reference sequence). With 2 bases removed from V and 3 bases from J, the gap between germline ends came to 14 bases. The CDR3 totals 14 residues. The CDR3, as DNA: TGCAGTGCTAGATGGAGTAGCGGACTCTACGAGCAGTACTTC. Translating gives CSARWSSGLYEQYF.

This clonotype was detected only a few times. The chain is built from TRBV4-2 and TRBJ1-2; 9 bases are shared with TRBD1. J was trimmed by 7 bases and V by 6 bases; bases with no gene match: 9. Germline CDR1 and CDR2: LGHNA and YNFKEQ. This CDR3 spans 14 amino acids. The CDR3 DNA reads TGTGCCAGCAGGGGACAGGGAGTATTGGGTGGCTACACCTTC. Translating it yields CASRGQGVLGGYTF.

The rearrangement uses TRBV20-1 and TRBJ1-2; no clear D gene. This CDR3 spans 14 amino acids. The germline V gene encodes CDR1 DFQATT and CDR2 SNEGSKA (reference sequence). Trimming stripped 6 bases from V and 2 bases from J, with 16 bases between. Here the CDR3 DNA reads TGCAGTGCGAGGCCGGGTGTCCGAAACTATGGCTACACCTTC. It translates to CSARPGVRNYGYTF.

This clonotype was detected ten times or more. The chain recombines TRBV6-5 with TRBJ2-5; TRBD1 matches at 7 bases. This CDR3 is 17 amino acids long. In germline, CDR1 is MNHEY, CDR2 SVGAGI. The V gene end was trimmed by 2 bases and the J gene end by 3 bases; junction bases not matched to a gene: 12. The CDR3 loop reads CASSYLTGFPPKETQYF. CDR3 DNA: TGTGCCAGCAGTTACCTGACAGGGTTCCCACCGAAAGAGACCCAGTACTTC.

This clonotype was counted many times. The chain couples TRBV20-1 to TRBJ2-5; no definite D call. The length of the CDR3 is 13 residues. Germline assignment: CDR1 DFQATT and CDR2 SNEGSKA (reference sequence). The ends were cut back, 5 bases at V and 2 bases at J, with 12 bases in the middle. CDR3 nucleotides: TGCAGTGCTCAAGACTCGCTGCAAGAGACCCAGTACTTC. Its translation: CSAQDSLQETQYF.

This clonotype was detected only a few times. The rearrangement uses TRBV20-1 and TRBJ2-4, with a weak D call TRBD2 (6 bases). Deletions cut 5 bases from V and 7 bases from J, with 15 bases between. CDR1 DFQATT and CDR2 SNEGSKA come from the germline V gene (reference sequence). The CDR3 extends over 13 amino acids. The CDR3 protein is CSALRSGQNIQYF. The CDR3 DNA sequence: TGCAGTGCTCTTAGAAGCGGGCAGAACATTCAGTACTTC.

This clonotype occurred a few times. Just one base apart from a much larger clone, this may be a read error. The genes are TRBV19 and TRBJ2-7; D gene unclear. Germline V CDR1 and CDR2: LNHDA, SQIVND (reference sequence). CDR3 length: 14 residues. Trimming took off 0 bases at V and 0 bases at J, with 6 bases between the two ends. CDR3 sequence (DNA): TGTGCCAGTAGTATAGAGGCTTTCTCCTACGAGCAGTACTTC. Its translation is CASSIEAFSYEQYF.

The chain carries TRBV2 and TRBJ1-1; 7 nucleotides match TRBD1. There are 13 residues in the CDR3. Germline trimming cut 5 bases from V and 5 bases from J; bases unmatched to any gene: 5. Germline-derived CDR1 and CDR2 are SNHLY and FYNNEI. The CDR3 sequence is CASSRTRGTEAFF. The CDR3 coding sequence is TGTGCCAGCAGTCGGACCAGGGGGACTGAAGCTTTCTTT. The full variable domain, in which reference TRBV2 and TRBJ1-1 provide the parts outside the CDR3, is EPEVTQTPSHQVTQMGQEVILRCVPISNHLYFYWYRQILGQKVEFLVSFYNNEISEKSEIFDDQFSVERPDGSNFTLKIRSTKLEDSAMYFCASSRTRGTEAFFGQGTRLTVV.

With regard to this clonotype: The junction shows a germline mismatch at one end, possibly a read error. The rearrangement joins TRBV2 to TRBJ2-5, with 13 bases identical to TRBD2. The CDR3 is 15 residues long. Germline loops: CDR1 SNHLY, CDR2 FYNNEI. As DNA, the CDR3 is TGTGCCAGCAGAAAAGGGACTAGCGGGACGGAGACTCAGTACTTC. This sequence encodes CASRKGTSGTETQYF.

Ten or more counts support this clonotype. V and J are TRBV7-3 and TRBJ2-5; D gene unclear. The CDR3 is made up of 16 amino acids. Trimming removed 4 bases from V and 5 bases from J, with 20 bases in between. Germline V gives CDR1 SGHTA, CDR2 FQGTGA. The CDR3 DNA reads as TGTGCCAGCAGCTCATCGAACCCACCCAAGACGGAGACCCAGTACTTC. Protein product: CASSSSNPPKTETQYF.

This clonotype was observed at least ten times. The chain recombines TRBV10-3 with TRBJ1-2; possible D gene TRBD1, 5 bases. The CDR3 has 10 residues. Germline lookup yields CDR1 ENHRY and CDR2 SYGVKD. The ends were cut back, 8 bases at V and 6 bases at J, with 7 bases in the middle. This CDR3 is CAIRGDGYTF. In DNA, the CDR3 is TGTGCCATCCGGGGGGATGGCTACACCTTC.

This clonotype was seen ten or more times. V gene TRBV6-1 combines with J gene TRBJ2-2, with D uncertain. Trimming pared 6 bases from V and 4 bases from J, leaving 12 bases between. In germline, CDR1 is MNHNS, CDR2 SASEGT. The CDR3 length is 14 residues. The CDR3 coding sequence is TGTGCCAGCAGCTTTAAAGGTGGCACCGGGGAGCTGTTTTTT. Its protein product is CASSFKGGTGELFF.

The chain couples TRBV19 to TRBJ2-6; 7 bases are a match to TRBD1. The CDR3 extends over 16 amino acids. Germline V gene lookup returns CDR1 LNHDA and CDR2 SQIVND (reference sequence). Trimming took 2 bases from V and 5 from J; bases not matched to a gene: 6. The CDR3 protein is CASSITDRVRANVLTF. The CDR3, as DNA: TGTGCCAGTAGTATAACTGACAGGGTTCGGGCCAACGTCCTGACTTTC.

The V and J genes are TRBV28 and TRBJ1-5; the match to TRBD1 covers 9 bases. The V segment lost 2 bases and the J segment 4 bases; nucleotides outside the gene matches: 3. Germline values: CDR1 MDHEN, CDR2 SYDVKM. The CDR3 is made up of 15 amino acids. CDR3 bases: TGTGCCAGCAGTTTACTCGGGACAGGGAATCAGCCCCAGCATTTT. It yields the protein CASSLLGTGNQPQHF. Based on the CDR3 plus reference TRBV28 and TRBJ1-5, the full variable domain is DVKVTQSSRYLVKRTGEKVFLECVQDMDHENMFWYRQDPGLGLRLIYFSYDVKMKEKGDIPEGYSVSREKKERFSLILESASTNQTSMYLCASSLLGTGNQPQHFGDGTRLSIL.

The V gene is TRBV12-3 or TRBV12-4, the J gene TRBJ2-5; tentatively, D is TRBD1 (5 bases). There are 15 residues in the CDR3. The ends were cut back, 1 base at V and 2 bases at J, with 11 bases in the middle. The CDR3 bases are TGTGCCAGCAGTTTAGGTTGGCAGGGTCAAGAGACCCAGTACTTC. It is translated as CASSLGWQGQETQYF.